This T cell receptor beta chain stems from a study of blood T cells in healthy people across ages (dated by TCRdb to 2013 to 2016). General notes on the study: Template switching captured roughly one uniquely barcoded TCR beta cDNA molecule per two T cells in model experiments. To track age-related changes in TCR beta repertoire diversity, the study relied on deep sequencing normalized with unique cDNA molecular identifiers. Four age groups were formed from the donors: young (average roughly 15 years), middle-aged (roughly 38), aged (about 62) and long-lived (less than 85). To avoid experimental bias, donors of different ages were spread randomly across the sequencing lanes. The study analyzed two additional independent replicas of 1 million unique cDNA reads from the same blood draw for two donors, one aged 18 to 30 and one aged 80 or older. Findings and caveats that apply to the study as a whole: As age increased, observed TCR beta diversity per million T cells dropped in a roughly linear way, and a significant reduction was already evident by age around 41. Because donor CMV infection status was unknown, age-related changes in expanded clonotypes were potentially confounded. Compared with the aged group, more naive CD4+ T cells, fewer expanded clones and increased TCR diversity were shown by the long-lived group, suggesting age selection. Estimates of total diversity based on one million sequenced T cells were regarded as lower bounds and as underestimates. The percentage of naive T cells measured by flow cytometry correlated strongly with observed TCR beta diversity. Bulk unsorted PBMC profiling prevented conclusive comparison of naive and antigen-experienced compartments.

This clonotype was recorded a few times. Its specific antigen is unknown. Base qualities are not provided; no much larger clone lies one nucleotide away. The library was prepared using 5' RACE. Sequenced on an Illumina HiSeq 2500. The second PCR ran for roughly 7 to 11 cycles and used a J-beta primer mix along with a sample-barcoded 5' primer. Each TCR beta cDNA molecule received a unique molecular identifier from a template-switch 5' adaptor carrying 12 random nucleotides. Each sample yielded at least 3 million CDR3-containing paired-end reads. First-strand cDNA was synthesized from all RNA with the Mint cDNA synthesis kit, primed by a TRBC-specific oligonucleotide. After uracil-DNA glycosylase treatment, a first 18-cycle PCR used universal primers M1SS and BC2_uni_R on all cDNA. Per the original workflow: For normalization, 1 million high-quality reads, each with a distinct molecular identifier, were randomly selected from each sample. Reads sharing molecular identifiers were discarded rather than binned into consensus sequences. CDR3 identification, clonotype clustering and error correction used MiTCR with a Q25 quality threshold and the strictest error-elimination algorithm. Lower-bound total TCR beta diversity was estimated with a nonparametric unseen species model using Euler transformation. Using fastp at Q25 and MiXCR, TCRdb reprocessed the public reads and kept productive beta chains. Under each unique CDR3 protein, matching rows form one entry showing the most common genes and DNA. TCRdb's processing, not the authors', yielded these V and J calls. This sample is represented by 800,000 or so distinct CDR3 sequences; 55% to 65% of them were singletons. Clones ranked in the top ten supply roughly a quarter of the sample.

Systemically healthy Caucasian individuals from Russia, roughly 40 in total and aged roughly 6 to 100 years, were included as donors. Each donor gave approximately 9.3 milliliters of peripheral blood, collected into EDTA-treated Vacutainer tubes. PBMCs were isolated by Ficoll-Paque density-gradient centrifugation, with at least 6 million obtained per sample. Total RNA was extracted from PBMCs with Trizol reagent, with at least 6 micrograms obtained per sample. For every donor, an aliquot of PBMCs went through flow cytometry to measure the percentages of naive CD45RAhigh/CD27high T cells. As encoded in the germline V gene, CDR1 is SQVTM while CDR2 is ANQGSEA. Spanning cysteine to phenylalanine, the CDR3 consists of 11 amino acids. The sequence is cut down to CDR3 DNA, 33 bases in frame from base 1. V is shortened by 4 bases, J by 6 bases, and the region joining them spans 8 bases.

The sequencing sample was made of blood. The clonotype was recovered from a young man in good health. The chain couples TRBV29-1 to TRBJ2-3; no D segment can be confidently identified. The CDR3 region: CSVGQPDTQYF. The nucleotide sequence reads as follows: TGCAGCGTTGGGCAACCCGATACGCAGTATTTT.